This note documents a single T cell receptor (beta chain) sequence. Antigen unknown. CDR1 MRHNA and CDR2 SNTAGT come from the germline V gene. With 9 bases clipped from V and 3 bases from J, the junction kept 8 bases outside the gene matches. This CDR3 comprises 14 residues. The entry originates in a study of cytomegalovirus exposure and HLA in healthy donors. Broader study findings: The analysis excluded some indistinguishable V segments, including TRBV6-2 and TRBV6-3. In a later analysis, HLA-C alleles had the fewest associated TCRs, DRB1 alleles the most. Associated with HLA alleles at 0.05 false discovery rate in a later analysis were about 17,000 TCR beta sequences.

With 60 Vbeta and 13 Jbeta primers, the PCR was carried out. Measured with immunoSEQ multiplex PCR; TCRdb has only the in-frame clones, and not every one. Its listing shows more than 95,000 clones. The clonotype originates from a man aged 18 to 35 in good health and CMV-seronegative. The genes are TRBV6-4 and TRBJ1-2, with 9 positions matching TRBD1. The sequencing input was PBMCs. The CDR3 nucleotides read TGTGCCAGGGGACAGGGACCTTTTGACTATGGCTACACCTTC. It yields the protein CARGQGPFDYGYTF.